Following are 32 T cell receptor beta chains from one sample sequenced in a study of a mutant IDH1 vaccine in newly diagnosed glioma. TCRdb keeps only in-frame clones here, not all; method: immunoSEQ multiplex PCR. This sample has around 57,000 clones, with around 84% found just once. No antigen has been assigned to these receptors. Time point noted: week 35, safety follow-up. Doses comprised 300 ug of mutant IDH1 20-mer peptide each, plus topical imiquimod. The input for sequencing was PBMCs, taken from a glioma patient whose treatment included an IDH1 peptide vaccine. The receptors were sampled from a man aged 25-45 years with glioma.

The chain recombines TRBV29-1 with TRBJ1-4, with 8 bases fitting TRBD1. The germline V gene has CDR1 SQVTM and CDR2 ANQGSEA. This CDR3 has 14 amino acids. Unmatched junction bases numbered 11, after V lost 6 bases and J lost 8 bases. CDR3 region: CSVLEQGGYEKLFF. Written as DNA, the CDR3 is TGCAGCGTCTTAGAACAGGGGGGTTACGAAAAACTGTTTTTT.

The J gene is TRBJ1-6, the V gene TRBV4-2; no clear D gene. CDR3 length: 17 amino acids. Germline V gene lookup returns CDR1 LGHNA and CDR2 YNFKEQ. Between the trimmed V and J ends, which lost 1 base and 0 bases, there was a span of 10 bases. The CDR3 region is CASSQGVEGSYNSPLHF. The CDR3 nucleotides read TGTGCCAGCAGCCAAGGTGTAGAGGGCTCCTATAATTCACCCCTCCACTTT.

The chain joins TRBV29-1 to TRBJ1-2; 7 nucleotides agree with TRBD1. This CDR3 comprises 13 residues. Germline V gene lookup returns CDR1 SQVTM and CDR2 ANQGSEA. V lost 4 bases to trimming and J lost 3 bases; unmatched junction nucleotides: 5. The CDR3 nucleotides read TGCAGCGTTGCCTTGGGACAGCACTATGGCTACACCTTC. This gives the protein CSVALGQHYGYTF.

The chain recombines TRBV29-1 with TRBJ1-2; 7 nucleotides match TRBD1. V gave up 6 bases and J gave up 0 bases; unmatched junction bases: 16. The germline CDR1 and CDR2 sequences are SQVTM and ANQGSEA. This CDR3 is 17 amino acids long. This CDR3 reads CSVFLDRLGASNYGYTF. CDR3 nucleotide sequence: TGCAGCGTGTTTTTGGACAGGCTCGGAGCCTCTAACTATGGCTACACCTTC. Supplemented by reference TRBV29-1 and TRBJ1-2, the full variable domain reads SAVISQKPSRDICQRGTSLTIQCQVDSQVTMMFWYRQQPGQSLTLIATANQGSEATYESGFVIDKFPISRPNLTFSTLTVSNMSPEDSSIYLCSVFLDRLGASNYGYTFGSGTRLTVV.

The rearrangement joins TRBV18 to TRBJ1-1, with TRBD1 matching over 10 bases. The CDR3 has 13 amino acids. From germline, CDR1 is KGHSH and CDR2 LQKENI. Unmatched junction bases numbered 2, after V lost 4 bases and J lost 6 bases. This chain's CDR3 is CASSHGQGAEAFF. For the CDR3, the DNA is TGTGCCAGCTCACACGGACAGGGGGCTGAAGCTTTCTTT.

The chain has TRBV9 and TRBJ1-2; no clear D gene. Germline V gene lookup returns CDR1 SGDLS and CDR2 YYNGEE. The CDR3 is 15 residues long. V lost 0 bases, J lost 8 bases, and 17 bases lay in between. The CDR3 reads CASSVAAGGLLGYTF. For the CDR3, the DNA is TGTGCCAGCAGCGTAGCGGCAGGAGGCCTTCTAGGCTACACCTTC.

The sample holds one count of this clone. V usage is TRBV19 and J usage is TRBJ1-1; no clear D. Germline V gives CDR1 LNHDA, CDR2 SQIVND (reference sequence). This CDR3 is built from 13 residues. Trimming took 3 bases from V and 0 from J, leaving 5 bases between them. This chain's CDR3 is CASSIYLNTEAFF. The CDR3 DNA reads TGTGCCAGTAGTATTTATCTGAACACTGAAGCTTTCTTT.

The chain combines TRBV29-1 with TRBJ2-3; 9 bases are shared with TRBD2. V was pared by 5 bases and J by 0 bases, with 3 bases of the junction left unmatched. CDR1 SQVTM and CDR2 ANQGSEA come from the germline V gene. The CDR3 sequence is 14 residues long. The CDR3 loop is CSVWTSVSTDTQYF. For the CDR3, the DNA is TGCAGCGTTTGGACTAGCGTAAGCACAGATACGCAGTATTTT.

This chain joins TRBV5-6 and TRBJ1-2; TRBD1 matches 10 bases. Germline CDR1 is SGHDT and CDR2 is YYEEEE. The CDR3 is made up of 17 amino acids. Trimming took 4 bases from V and 8 from J; bases not matched to a gene: 17. The chain's CDR3 is CASSAVPGQGPRRGYTF. Written as DNA, the CDR3 is TGTGCCAGCAGCGCAGTACCGGGACAGGGGCCCCGGAGGGGCTACACCTTC.

The genes are TRBV6-5 and TRBJ1-1; D is undetermined. CDR3 size: 16 residues. V dropped 4 bases and J dropped 0 bases, with 15 bases sitting between them. The germline V gene has CDR1 MNHEY and CDR2 SVGAGI. In DNA, the CDR3 is TGTGCCAGCAGTTTTACCCCCCGACGGTTGAACACTGAAGCTTTCTTT. Amino acids: CASSFTPRRLNTEAFF.

The chain carries TRBV20-1 and TRBJ2-1; D unresolved. This CDR3 has 9 residues. The germline gives CDR1 DFQATT, CDR2 SNEGSKA (reference sequence). Here the CDR3 reads CGGSGEQFF. CDR3 sequence (DNA): TGCGGCGGAAGTGGGGAGCAGTTCTTC.

Written as DNA, the CDR3 is TGTGCCAGCAGCGTAACCGGGACAGGGATCTCACCCCTCCACTTT. Its translation is CASSVTGTGISPLHF. V and J are TRBV9 and TRBJ1-6; 9 bases are shared with TRBD1. Germline V gene data show CDR1 as SGDLS and CDR2 as YYNGEE. V was pared by 1 base and J by 10 bases, with 6 bases of the junction left unmatched. The CDR3 is 15 amino acids.

The rearrangement joins TRBV5-1 to TRBJ2-3; 11 bases fit TRBD2. The germline V gene encodes CDR1 SGHRS and CDR2 YFSETQ. V gave up 3 bases and J gave up 4 bases; unmatched junction bases: 7. The CDR3 extends over 16 amino acids. CDR3 protein: CASSSLAGGSSDTQYF. The CDR3 region has the DNA TGCGCCAGCAGCTCTCTAGCGGGGGGCTCCTCAGATACGCAGTATTTT. The full variable domain, with the rest looked up from reference TRBV5-1 and TRBJ2-3, is KAGVTQTPRYLIKTRGQQVTLSCSPISGHRSVSWYQQTPGQGLQFLFEYFSETQRNKGNFPGRFSGRQFSNSRSEMNVSTLELGDSALYLCASSSLAGGSSDTQYFGPGTRLTVL.

J is TRBJ2-3 and V is TRBV9, with a tentative D call TRBD2 (6 bases). The germline V gene encodes CDR1 SGDLS and CDR2 YYNGEE. Trimming stripped 4 bases from V and 5 bases from J, with 23 bases between. The CDR3 contains 17 residues. CDR3 amino acids: CASSPYGGERIKDTQYF. For the CDR3, the DNA is TGTGCCAGCAGCCCTTACGGCGGGGAGCGGATAAAAGATACGCAGTATTTT.

The chain joins TRBV5-1 to TRBJ2-3; 7 bases align to TRBD2. The germline gives CDR1 SGHRS, CDR2 YFSETQ. The CDR3 consists of 17 residues. Trimming at V came to 2 bases and at J to 0 bases, leaving 9 bases not matched to a gene. The CDR3 spells CASSFRGGRSSTDTQYF. In DNA, the CDR3 is TGCGCCAGCAGCTTCCGGGGAGGGCGGTCTAGCACAGATACGCAGTATTTT.

V and J are TRBV5-1 and TRBJ1-2; D is unclear. The length of the CDR3 is 13 residues. Between the trimmed V and J ends, which lost 4 bases and 4 bases, there was a span of 11 bases. Germline V gene lookup returns CDR1 SGHRS and CDR2 YFSETQ. DNA for the CDR3: TGCGCCAGCAGCGAAGCTAAGGGCTATGGCTACACCTTC. Translating it yields CASSEAKGYGYTF.

This chain links TRBV12-5 with TRBJ1-1, with TRBD1 identical over 11 bases. This CDR3 region has 15 residues. The germline V gene has CDR1 LGHNT and CDR2 FRNRAP. The ends lost 5 bases at V and 5 bases at J; junction bases unmatched: 7. CDR3 in amino acids: CASGTRTGGSTEAFF. The CDR3 DNA is TGTGCTAGTGGTACCCGGACAGGGGGCTCTACTGAAGCTTTCTTT.

The gene calls are TRBV7-6 and TRBJ1-4; D gene unclear. V gave up 3 bases and J gave up 0 bases, with 8 bases separating them. There are 15 residues in the CDR3. Germline CDR1 SGHVS, CDR2 FNYEAQ. The CDR3 reads CASSFGRTTNEKLFF. The CDR3, as DNA: TGTGCCAGCAGCTTCGGAAGAACAACTAATGAAAAACTGTTTTTT. The full variable domain, its missing parts supplied by reference TRBV7-6 and TRBJ1-4, is GAGVSQSPRYKVTKRGQDVALRCDPISGHVSLYWYRQALGQGPEFLTYFNYEAQQDKSGLPNDRFSAERPEGSISTLTIQRTEQRDSAMYRCASSFGRTTNEKLFFGSGTQLSVL.

This clone was observed a handful of times. The V gene is TRBV7-1, the J gene TRBJ2-6; the D gene is possibly TRBD1 (5 bases). TRBV7-1 is noted as an ORF with a role that remains uncertain. The V end was cut by 5 bases, the J end by 5 bases, with 19 bases between. This CDR3 region has 17 residues. CDR3 residues: CASSAKLGQSRANVLTF. In DNA form, the CDR3 reads TGTGCCAGCAGCGCCAAGCTAGGACAAAGTCGGGCCAACGTCCTGACTTTC.

V usage is TRBV7-8 and J usage is TRBJ1-5; possible D gene TRBD1, 5 bases. The CDR3 is made up of 16 amino acids. V dropped 2 bases and J dropped 2 bases, with 13 bases sitting between them. CDR1 and CDR2 (germline): SGHVS, FQNEAQ. The CDR3 region has the DNA TGTGCCAGCAGCTTAAGGTTCGGGGGGGGCAATCAGCCCCAGCATTTT. Protein product: CASSLRFGGGNQPQHF.

The chain carries TRBV6-1 and TRBJ1-1; no clear D. V lost 2 bases and J 7 bases, leaving 26 bases between the germline ends. This CDR3 comprises 18 residues. Germline V gives CDR1 MNHNS, CDR2 SASEGT. Here the CDR3 reads CASSETVGRAGRKGEAFF. CDR3 bases: TGTGCCAGCAGTGAAACTGTGGGAAGGGCGGGGAGAAAGGGTGAAGCTTTCTTT.

The V call is TRBV11-1, the J call TRBJ2-1; 7 bases agree with TRBD2. The CDR3 totals 14 residues. V gave up 4 bases and J gave up 5 bases; unmatched junction bases: 5. The germline V gene encodes CDR1 SGHAT and CDR2 FQDESV (reference sequence). Here the CDR3 DNA reads TGTGCCAGCAGCTCGGGGGGTACAAACAATGAGCAGTTCTTC. Amino acids: CASSSGGTNNEQFF.

The chain uses TRBV18 and TRBJ1-1; possibly TRBD1 for D (5 bases). The CDR3 has 15 amino acids. Germline loops: CDR1 KGHSH, CDR2 LQKENI. Deletions cut 1 base from V and 0 bases from J, with 9 bases between. This CDR3 reads CASSPRGTVNTEAFF. The CDR3 DNA follows: TGTGCCAGCTCACCACGTGGGACCGTGAACACTGAAGCTTTCTTT.

This chain joins TRBV19 and TRBJ2-6; TRBD1 aligns across 8 bases. V trimming: 5 bases; J trimming: 2 bases; junction bases outside the gene matches: 5. CDR3 length equals 16 residues. Looked up from germline, CDR1 is LNHDA and CDR2 is SQIVND (reference sequence). The CDR3: CASSSDRVAGANVLTF. CDR3 DNA sequence: TGTGCCAGTAGTTCGGACAGGGTGGCTGGGGCCAACGTCCTGACTTTC.

This rearrangement joins TRBV5-6 to TRBJ1-5; 11 bases are shared with TRBD1. CDR3 size: 17 residues. The V and J ends lost 4 bases and 1 base, in that order; junction bases with no gene match: 7. Germline CDR1 reads SGHDT; CDR2 reads YYEEEE. The CDR3 sequence is CASSPWTGGWSNQPQHF. For the CDR3, the DNA is TGTGCCAGCAGCCCCTGGACAGGGGGCTGGAGCAATCAGCCCCAGCATTTT.

V and J are TRBV15 and TRBJ2-7; 10 positions agree with TRBD1. Germline V lookup: CDR1 LNHNV, CDR2 YYDKDF (reference sequence). V shed 3 bases, J shed 1 base, and the junction held 3 bases outside the gene matches. The CDR3 covers 15 residues. CDR3 DNA: TGTGCCACCAGCAGTCGGGACAGGGGATCCTACGAGCAGTACTTC. Encoded protein: CATSSRDRGSYEQYF. The variable domain in full, completed from reference TRBV15 and TRBJ2-7, reads DAMVIQNPRYQVTQFGKPVTLSCSQTLNHNVMYWYQQKSSQAPKLLFHYYDKDFNNEADTPDNFQSRRPNTSFCFLDIRSPGLGDTAMYLCATSSRDRGSYEQYFGPGTRLTVT.

The V gene is TRBV6-1, the J gene TRBJ2-1, with D possibly being TRBD2 (5 bases). Between the trimmed V and J ends, which lost 0 bases and 3 bases, there was a span of 9 bases. The germline gives CDR1 MNHNS, CDR2 SASEGT. The CDR3 loop spans 15 amino acids. The CDR3 DNA reads as TGTGCCAGCAGTGAAGCTCCTAGCTTCTACAATGAGCAGTTCTTC. It codes for CASSEAPSFYNEQFF.

The chain carries TRBV19 and TRBJ1-5; TRBD1 is a possible D gene (6 bases). Germline lookup yields CDR1 LNHDA and CDR2 SQIVND (reference sequence). The CDR3 is 16 amino acids. The V end lost 4 bases, the J end lost 6 bases, and 19 bases lay between the germline ends. The CDR3: CASSRQGTNSRQPQHF. For the CDR3, the DNA is TGTGCCAGTAGTAGGCAGGGGACGAATTCGCGTCAGCCCCAGCATTTT.

The gene calls are TRBV6-1 and TRBJ1-3; unclear D gene. This CDR3 is 14 amino acids long. Germline CDR1 reads MNHNS; CDR2 reads SASEGT. The V end was cut by 5 bases, the J end by 1 base, with 9 bases between. The CDR3 region is CASSLQFSGNTIYF. For the CDR3, the DNA is TGTGCCAGCAGTTTACAGTTTTCTGGAAACACCATATATTTT.

V and J are TRBV6-4 and TRBJ2-1; 10 bases line up with TRBD2. Germline lookup yields CDR1 MRHNA and CDR2 SNTAGT. The CDR3 has 15 amino acids. Trimming at V came to 2 bases and at J to 3 bases, leaving 1 base not matched to a gene. CDR3 sequence reads: CASSDSGGDYNEQFF. CDR3 DNA sequence: TGTGCCAGCAGTGACAGCGGGGGGGACTACAATGAGCAGTTCTTC.

The chain is built from TRBV29-1 and TRBJ2-2; tentatively, D is TRBD2 (5 bases). CDR3 size: 14 residues. CDR1 SQVTM and CDR2 ANQGSEA come from the germline V gene. Trimming cost V 5 bases and J 1 base, with 11 bases left between them. The CDR3 DNA reads TGCAGCGTTCTGGACGGGGAGAACACCGGGGAGCTGTTTTTT. Its protein product is CSVLDGENTGELFF.

This rearrangement joins TRBV2 to TRBJ1-2; no clear D gene. This CDR3 has 12 amino acids. Per germline, CDR1 SNHLY and CDR2 FYNNEI. The V gene lost 2 bases and the J gene lost 5 bases, with 6 bases spanning the gap. The CDR3 bases are TGTGCCAGCAGTGAAACGTGGTATGGCTACACCTTC. Translating gives CASSETWYGYTF.